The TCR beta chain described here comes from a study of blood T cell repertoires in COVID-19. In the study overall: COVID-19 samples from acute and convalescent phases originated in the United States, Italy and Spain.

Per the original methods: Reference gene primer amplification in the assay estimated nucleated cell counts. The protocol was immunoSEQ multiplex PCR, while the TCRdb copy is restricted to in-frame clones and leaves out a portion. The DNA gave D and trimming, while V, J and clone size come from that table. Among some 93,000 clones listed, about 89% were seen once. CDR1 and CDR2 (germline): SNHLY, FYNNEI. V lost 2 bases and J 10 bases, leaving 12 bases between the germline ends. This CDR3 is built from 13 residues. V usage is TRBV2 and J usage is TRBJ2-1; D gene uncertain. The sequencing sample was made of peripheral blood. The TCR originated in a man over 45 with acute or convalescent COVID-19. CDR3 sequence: CASSERLTGEQFF. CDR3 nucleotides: TGTGCCAGCAGTGAAAGGTTGACCGGGGAGCAGTTCTTC.